This T cell receptor beta chain was found in a study of blood T cell repertoires in COVID-19. Looking at the study overall: T cells, B-cell-depleted T cells, or PBMCs provided the cDNA or gDNA that served as material.

Looked up from germline, CDR1 is SGHDN and CDR2 is FVKESK. V lost 1 base and J lost 0, with 10 bases in between. This CDR3 region has 16 residues. Seattle participants joined during active infection and were tracked over time. The data were produced by immunoSEQ multiplex PCR, yet TCRdb's version contains in-frame clones alone and is incomplete. This table holds 200,000 to 250,000 clones, around 86% found once. The chain joins TRBV14 to TRBJ1-3, with D possibly being TRBD1 (5 bases). The TCR sequence derives from a woman between 65 and 79 years old with COVID-19, enrolled during active disease. Material: peripheral blood. As DNA, the CDR3 is TGTGCCAGCAGCCAAGTTGTGGGGGGCTCTGGAAACACCATATATTTT. This codes for CASSQVVGGSGNTIYF.